The 27 T cell receptor beta chains below come from one sample, sequenced in a study of shared clonotypes between healthy human individuals. Libraries were prepared by immunoSEQ multiplex PCR; TCRdb keeps only in-frame clonotypes and omits some of them. The table records over 850,000 clones, approximately 78% of them present only once. Sequenced input: memory CD4+ T cells from PBMCs. The subset: CD45RA-negative fraction. The receptors were sampled from a man aged 18 to 35 in good health. Some clones in this sample may be carry-over from other donors' samples.

The J gene is TRBJ1-1, the V gene TRBV5-1; 10 bases are shared with TRBD1. V trimming: 4 bases; J trimming: 11 bases; junction bases outside the gene matches: 5. The CDR3 spans 12 residues. Germline V gene sequence: CDR1 SGHRS, CDR2 YFSETQ. In DNA form, the CDR3 reads TGCGCCAGCAGCGACGGACAGGGGGAGGCTTTCTTT. Its protein is CASSDGQGEAFF.

The chain links TRBV5-1 to TRBJ2-7; 14 bases are shared with TRBD2. V shed 4 bases and J 1 base; nucleotides not matched to a gene: 1. Germline V gene lookup returns CDR1 SGHRS and CDR2 YFSETQ. This CDR3 comprises 15 residues. CDR3 in amino acids: CASSGTSGRSYEQYF. Here the CDR3 DNA reads TGCGCCAGCAGCGGGACTAGCGGGAGATCCTACGAGCAGTACTTC.

V gene TRBV19 combines with J gene TRBJ2-7; 7 bases align to TRBD1. The germline V gene encodes CDR1 LNHDA and CDR2 SQIVND (reference sequence). The junction had 19 bases not matched to a gene; V was cut back by 6 bases and J by 2 bases. The CDR3 has 18 amino acids. For the CDR3, the DNA is TGTGCCAGTAGCCCTAGACCCGGGGACAGCGGACGACCCTACGAGCAGTACTTC. Protein: CASSPRPGDSGRPYEQYF.

This chain links TRBV5-1 with TRBJ2-1, with TRBD2 identical over 10 bases. V dropped 0 bases and J dropped 0; count of bases not matched to a gene: 3. This CDR3 region has 17 residues. The germline CDR1 and CDR2 sequences are SGHRS and YFSETQ. The CDR3 loop reads CASSLGLAGDSYNEQFF. CDR3 sequence (DNA): TGCGCCAGCAGCTTGGGTCTAGCGGGGGACTCCTACAATGAGCAGTTCTTC.

This clone was recorded many times. This chain joins TRBV6-6 and TRBJ1-3; D might be TRBD1 (5 bases). Germline CDR1 reads MNHNY; CDR2 reads SVGAGI (reference sequence). The V end lost 5 bases, the J end lost 6 bases, and 17 bases lay between the germline ends. There are 15 residues in the CDR3. The CDR3 here is CASSAIRAASNTIYF. The CDR3 nucleotides are TGTGCCAGCAGTGCGATCAGGGCGGCATCAAACACCATATATTTT.

V is TRBV4-1 and J is TRBJ2-5; D may be TRBD1 (5 bases). The CDR3 runs to 15 residues. Germline CDR1 MGHRA, CDR2 YSYEKL. Between the trimmed V and J ends, which lost 5 bases and 4 bases, there was a span of 17 bases. DNA for the CDR3: TGCGCCAGCAGCTCAAAAGGGGCAAGGGGAGAGACCCAGTACTTC. Protein product: CASSSKGARGETQYF.

V is TRBV29-1 and J is TRBJ2-5, with D possibly being TRBD1 or TRBD2 (5 bases each). V gave up 4 bases and J gave up 4 bases, with 19 bases separating them. This CDR3 is 15 amino acids long. Germline V gives CDR1 SQVTM, CDR2 ANQGSEA. Here the CDR3 reads CSVVSGSSLPETQYF. CDR3 nucleotides: TGCAGCGTTGTTTCAGGGAGTAGCCTCCCAGAGACCCAGTACTTC.

This chain joins TRBV28 and TRBJ1-4, with 7 bases matching TRBD1. V was clipped by 4 bases and J by 4 bases; unmatched bases: 6. This CDR3 spans 15 amino acids. Germline CDR1 reads MDHEN; CDR2 reads SYDVKM. CDR3 bases: TGTGCCAGCAGTTCCCCGGGACAGATTAATGAAAAACTGTTTTTT. It is translated as CASSSPGQINEKLFF. Using reference TRBV28 and TRBJ1-4 for the parts outside the CDR3, the full variable domain is DVKVTQSSRYLVKRTGEKVFLECVQDMDHENMFWYRQDPGLGLRLIYFSYDVKMKEKGDIPEGYSVSREKKERFSLILESASTNQTSMYLCASSSPGQINEKLFFGSGTQLSVL.

This chain links TRBV4-1 with TRBJ1-4; D not resolved. Between the trimmed V and J ends, which lost 6 bases and 0 bases, there was a span of 26 bases. This CDR3 spans 20 amino acids. The germline CDR1 and CDR2 sequences are MGHRA and YSYEKL. The CDR3 bases are TGCGCCAGCAGAGATCCGGTCGGCCCAAAGCTTCTTGCAACTAATGAAAAACTGTTTTTT. Protein: CASRDPVGPKLLATNEKLFF.

The CDR3 reads CASSLVLAGGLGIQYF. CDR3 sequence (DNA): TGTGCCAGCAGCTTAGTACTAGCGGGAGGATTGGGCATTCAGTACTTC. The chain links TRBV11-2 to TRBJ2-4, with 12 nucleotides matching TRBD2. Germline lookup yields CDR1 SGHAT and CDR2 FQNNGV. The CDR3 has 16 residues. V gave up 1 base and J gave up 9 bases; unmatched junction bases: 7.

This clone was counted a few times. This chain uses TRBV27 with TRBJ1-2; 8 bases line up with TRBD1. The ends lost 10 bases at V and 6 bases at J; junction bases unmatched: 13. This CDR3 spans 14 amino acids. Germline assignment: CDR1 MNHEY and CDR2 SMNVEV (reference sequence). CDR3 bases: TGTGCCACCAGGAAGCATGACAGGGGCCATGGCTACACCTTC. Its protein is CATRKHDRGHGYTF.

The rearrangement links TRBV10-3 to TRBJ2-7; 9 bases line up with TRBD1. Germline CDR1 is ENHRY and CDR2 is SYGVKD. With 7 bases clipped from V and 3 bases from J, the junction kept 4 bases outside the gene matches. The length of the CDR3 is 13 residues. CDR3 DNA sequence: TGTGCCATCACGGGACAGGGTTTCTACGAGCAGTACTTC. Its translation is CAITGQGFYEQYF.

The chain recombines TRBV7-3 with TRBJ2-3; 7 bases line up with TRBD1. The V segment lost 6 bases and the J segment 3 bases; nucleotides outside the gene matches: 9. This CDR3 contains 15 residues. Germline CDR1 SGHTA, CDR2 FQGTGA. The CDR3 DNA reads as TGTGCCAGCAGTCCGGACAGGCTCTCTACAGATACGCAGTATTTT. Its protein is CASSPDRLSTDTQYF. Combining the CDR3 with reference TRBV7-3 and TRBJ2-3 gives the whole variable domain GAGVSQTPSNKVTEKGKYVELRCDPISGHTALYWYRQSLGQGPEFLIYFQGTGAADDSGLPNDRFFAVRPEGSVSTLKIQRTERGDSAVYLCASSPDRLSTDTQYFGPGTRLTVL.

This chain connects TRBV5-4 to TRBJ1-1; no clear D gene. Germline-derived CDR1 and CDR2 are SGHNT and YYREEE (reference sequence). CDR3 length equals 14 residues. V was cut by 3 bases and J by 1 base, with 10 bases left in between. CDR3 in amino acids: CASSSVVTNTEAFF. In nucleotides, the CDR3 is TGTGCCAGCAGCTCCGTGGTCACGAACACTGAAGCTTTCTTT. Combining the CDR3 with reference TRBV5-4 and TRBJ1-1 gives the whole variable domain ETGVTQSPTHLIKTRGQQVTLRCSSQSGHNTVSWYQQALGQGPQFIFQYYREEENGRGNFPPRFSGLQFPNYSSELNVNALELDDSALYLCASSSVVTNTEAFFGQGTRLTVV.

This clone was observed a handful of times. The J gene is TRBJ1-1, the V gene TRBV19; maybe TRBD1 (5 bases). Trimming stripped 8 bases from V and 4 bases from J, with 14 bases between. The length of the CDR3 is 13 residues. Germline assignment: CDR1 LNHDA and CDR2 SQIVND (reference sequence). CDR3: CASGIRETTEAFF. In DNA form, the CDR3 reads TGTGCCAGTGGAATCAGGGAGACCACTGAAGCTTTCTTT.

At least ten counts were recorded for this clone. This specimen includes other DNA sequences encoding the same CDR3. The rearrangement uses TRBV4-2 and TRBJ2-5, with TRBD2 identical over 9 bases. The CDR3 contains 16 residues. V gave up 1 base and J gave up 1 base; unmatched junction bases: 4. In germline, CDR1 is LGHNA, CDR2 YNFKEQ. CDR3 sequence reads: CASSQGVAGAQETQYF. The DNA of the CDR3 is TGTGCCAGCAGCCAAGGGGTAGCGGGAGCCCAAGAGACCCAGTACTTC.

The genes are TRBV6-5 and TRBJ2-7; a weak D match, TRBD1 (5 bases). The CDR3 consists of 13 residues. In germline, CDR1 is MNHEY, CDR2 SVGAGI. Trimming shortened V by 9 bases and J by 4 bases, and 16 bases separated the two germline ends. CDR3: CASSRQSSYEQYF. CDR3 sequence (DNA): TGTGCCAGTTCTAGACAGTCGAGTTACGAGCAGTACTTC.

This clone has more than one count but fewer than ten. The J gene is TRBJ2-2, the V gene TRBV7-2, with unresolved D. The CDR3 contains 15 residues. V lost 2 bases and J lost 4, with 11 bases in between. In germline, CDR1 is SGHTA, CDR2 FQGNSA. In nucleotides, the CDR3 is TGTGCCAGCAGCTTAATGCGACAAAGCACCGGGGAGCTGTTTTTT. Protein product: CASSLMRQSTGELFF.

This clone was detected only a few times. V gene TRBV28 combines with J gene TRBJ2-7; D ambiguous. V lost 2 bases and J lost 0, with 11 bases in between. The CDR3 contains 15 residues. The germline gives CDR1 MDHEN, CDR2 SYDVKM. The CDR3 coding sequence is TGTGCCAGCAGTTTACCCCTTCATACCTCCTACGAGCAGTACTTC. Its translation: CASSLPLHTSYEQYF. Filled out from reference TRBV28 and TRBJ2-7, the complete variable domain reads DVKVTQSSRYLVKRTGEKVFLECVQDMDHENMFWYRQDPGLGLRLIYFSYDVKMKEKGDIPEGYSVSREKKERFSLILESASTNQTSMYLCASSLPLHTSYEQYFGPGTRLTVT.

This clone showed up just a few times. This chain connects TRBV20-1 to TRBJ1-2; D remains unclear. Trimming pared 1 base from V and 8 bases from J, leaving 8 bases between. The CDR3 runs 11 residues. Germline values: CDR1 DFQATT, CDR2 SNEGSKA (reference sequence). In nucleotides, the CDR3 is TGCAGTGCTAGAGGGGCGCGAGGCTACACCTTC. Protein: CSARGARGYTF.

The chain carries TRBV28 and TRBJ1-2, with D possibly being TRBD1 (6 bases). The CDR3 extends over 15 amino acids. The V end was cut by 2 bases, the J end by 2 bases, with 12 bases between. Germline CDR1 MDHEN, CDR2 SYDVKM. The chain's CDR3 is CASSLQGGVNYGYTF. DNA of the CDR3: TGTGCCAGCAGTTTACAAGGGGGTGTGAACTATGGCTACACCTTC.

This clone was counted ten times or more. V gene TRBV7-8 combines with J gene TRBJ2-2, with 8 bases matching TRBD2. This CDR3 has 15 amino acids. Trimming at V came to 3 bases and at J to 6 bases, leaving 6 bases not matched to a gene. Per the germline V gene, CDR1 is SGHVS and CDR2 is FQNEAQ. CDR3 bases: TGTGCCAGCAGCTTCAGCAGCGGGAGAGCCGGGGAGCTGTTTTTT. This sequence encodes CASSFSSGRAGELFF.

In its sample, this clone was seen many times. V and J are TRBV5-1 and TRBJ1-4; D not certain. Germline V CDR1 and CDR2: SGHRS, YFSETQ. CDR3 length: 16 residues. V gave up 1 base and J gave up 2 bases, with 12 bases separating them. The DNA of the CDR3 is TGCGCCAGCAGCTTGACGGGGTATTCGACTAATGAAAAACTGTTTTTT. Protein sequence: CASSLTGYSTNEKLFF. Based on the CDR3 plus reference TRBV5-1 and TRBJ1-4, the full variable domain is KAGVTQTPRYLIKTRGQQVTLSCSPISGHRSVSWYQQTPGQGLQFLFEYFSETQRNKGNFPGRFSGRQFSNSRSEMNVSTLELGDSALYLCASSLTGYSTNEKLFFGSGTQLSVL.

This clone was counted only a few times. J is TRBJ2-7 and V is TRBV5-1; D remains unclear. With 3 bases removed from V and 0 bases from J, the gap between germline ends came to 13 bases. Germline V gene data show CDR1 as SGHRS and CDR2 as YFSETQ. The CDR3 loop spans 15 amino acids. CDR3 DNA: TGCGCCAGCAGCTCAATTAACTCCCTCTCCTACGAGCAGTACTTC. As protein: CASSSINSLSYEQYF.

V usage is TRBV6-1 and J usage is TRBJ2-1, with 8 bases lining up with TRBD2. Germline CDR1 is MNHNS and CDR2 is SASEGT. V was pared by 7 bases and J by 12 bases, with 11 bases of the junction left unmatched. The CDR3 runs to 13 residues. CDR3: CASKASGFPLQFF. The CDR3 nucleotides read TGTGCCAGCAAGGCTAGCGGGTTCCCTTTGCAGTTCTTC.

As to this clone: The same CDR3 is also encoded by other DNA sequences in this sample. The genes are TRBV6-5 and TRBJ1-2, with D perhaps matching TRBD1 (6 bases). The CDR3 covers 13 residues. CDR1 and CDR2 (germline): MNHEY, SVGAGI. The ends were cut back, 6 bases at V and 1 base at J, with 9 bases in the middle. CDR3 sequence: CASRTDSNYGYTF. Written as DNA, the CDR3 is TGTGCCAGCAGAACGGACAGTAACTATGGCTACACCTTC.

The V gene is TRBV7-2, the J gene TRBJ2-1, with TRBD2 matching 9 bases. CDR3 length: 13 amino acids. V was pared by 5 bases and J by 9 bases, with 5 bases of the junction left unmatched. CDR1 and CDR2 from the germline V gene are SGHTA and FQGNSA. The CDR3 protein is CASSLRTSVEQFF. The DNA for the CDR3 is TGTGCCAGCAGCCTACGGACTAGCGTTGAGCAGTTCTTC.